Presented here are 8 T cell receptor beta chains from one specimen sequenced in a study of shared clonotypes between healthy human individuals. CD8 cells classed as naive were CD45RO-negative and positively selected for CCR7, excluding terminally differentiated effector memory CD45RA+ cells. Repertoires were generated with immunoSEQ multiplex PCR, while TCRdb's copy carries only in-frame clones and drops some. The sample has a few hundred thousand clones; around 95% are singletons. Sample: naive CD8+ T cells sorted from blood. All receptors come from a woman in her 30s in good health.

The chain is built from TRBV4-2 and TRBJ2-4; D uncertain. The CDR3 runs to 14 residues. Germline V CDR1 and CDR2: LGHNA, YNFKEQ. With 4 bases removed from V and 0 bases from J, the gap between germline ends came to 7 bases. CDR3 coding DNA: TGTGCCAGCAGCCCATCTTTAGCCAAAAACATTCAGTACTTC. Translation gives CASSPSLAKNIQYF.

The chain recombines TRBV27 with TRBJ1-2, with a weak D call TRBD1 (6 bases). Germline V gene data show CDR1 as MNHEY and CDR2 as SMNVEV (reference sequence). Deletions cut 0 bases from V and 3 bases from J, with 11 bases between. This CDR3 has 15 residues. The CDR3 spells CASSLSSTGDYGYTF. In DNA form, the CDR3 reads TGTGCCAGCAGTTTATCGTCGACAGGTGACTATGGCTACACCTTC.

V gene TRBV28 combines with J gene TRBJ2-1, with TRBD1 matching 10 bases. This CDR3 region has 19 residues. V lost 5 bases to trimming and J lost 3 bases; unmatched junction nucleotides: 16. Germline V lookup: CDR1 MDHEN, CDR2 SYDVKM. CDR3 residues: CASSRDRGREVRYYNEQFF. For the CDR3, the DNA is TGTGCCAGCAGTCGCGACAGGGGGCGCGAAGTCCGTTACTACAATGAGCAGTTCTTC.

Of note for this clone: Other DNA sequences in the sample encode the same CDR3. The J gene is TRBJ2-2, the V gene TRBV5-4; D gene ambiguous. Germline V lookup: CDR1 SGHNT, CDR2 YYREEE (reference sequence). V was shortened by 1 base and J by 8 bases, with 3 bases between the two germline ends. The length of the CDR3 is 11 residues. CDR3 loop: CASSLLGELFF. The CDR3 bases are TGTGCCAGCAGCTTGCTAGGGGAGCTGTTTTTT.

This sequence joins TRBV11-2 and TRBJ1-2, with 7 bases identical to TRBD1. Germline V gene data show CDR1 as SGHAT and CDR2 as FQNNGV. The CDR3 covers 14 residues. The junction had 6 bases not matched to a gene; V was cut back by 5 bases and J by 3 bases. The CDR3 loop reads CASSGLGTDYGYTF. The CDR3 DNA reads as TGTGCCAGCAGCGGACTTGGGACAGACTATGGCTACACCTTC.

The chain combines TRBV19 with TRBJ2-1, with 7 nucleotides matching TRBD1. CDR3 length: 14 amino acids. Germline CDR1 and CDR2: LNHDA and SQIVND (reference sequence). Trimming at V came to 6 bases and at J to 3 bases, leaving 5 bases not matched to a gene. Here the CDR3 DNA reads TGTGCCAGTAGAGTAGGACAGGACTACAATGAGCAGTTCTTC. This codes for CASRVGQDYNEQFF.

V is TRBV10-3 and J is TRBJ2-7, with TRBD2 matching 7 bases. V lost 2 bases and J lost 3; bases outside the gene matches: 7. The CDR3 runs 15 residues. In germline, CDR1 is ENHRY, CDR2 SYGVKD. The CDR3 DNA sequence: TGTGCCATCAGTGAGGGCGCTAGCGGCCACTACGAGCAGTACTTC. The encoded protein is CAISEGASGHYEQYF.

V is TRBV5-8 and J is TRBJ2-7; TRBD2 matches 12 bases. The J segment lost 4 bases and the V segment lost 2 bases, leaving 1 base of the junction unmatched. The germline V gene has CDR1 SGHTS and CDR2 YDEGEE. This CDR3 region has 14 residues. In DNA form, the CDR3 reads TGTGCCAGCAGCTTCGGGACTAGCGGGTACGAGCAGTACTTC. This translates into CASSFGTSGYEQYF.